This is a list of T cell receptor beta chains from one sample in a study of T cell repertoires in cytomegalovirus infection. TCRdb used MiXCR to reprocess the reads, holding one entry per CDR3 protein. The data show 500,000 or so distinct CDR3 sequences, about 17% seen once. The sample consisted of CD8+ T cells from PBMCs. The source is a human donor in good health (CMV status not recorded). Some clones in this sample may be carry-over from other donors' samples. The CDR3 runs from the conserved cysteine through the conserved F or W. A D gene is named only where the DNA matches it firmly. Not every row has a clone size; where given, it reads once, few, many or a size class.

TRBV7-9,TRBJ2-7,NA,TRBD1,TGTGCCCGCAGCCTCAGACAGGGGGCGTACGAGCAGTACTTC,CARSLRQGAYEQYF
TRBV5-4,TRBJ2-2,few,NA,TGTGCCAGCAGCCGCCCGGGTTACTCGAACACCGGGGAGCTGTTTTTT,CASSRPGYSNTGELFF
TRBV7-3,TRBJ2-3,many,TRBD2,TGTGCCAGCAGCTTAAAAATGGGGACTAGCGGGGGGAAAGATACGCAGTATTTT,CASSLKMGTSGGKDTQYF
TRBV28,TRBJ1-2,few,TRBD1,TGTGCCAGCAGTTTTAGGGCCGGGACAGGGGGCTACACCTTC,CASSFRAGTGGYTF
TRBV6-1,TRBJ1-3,few,NA,TGTGCCAGCAGTGAATTACCTAACTCTGGAAACACCATATATTTT,CASSELPNSGNTIYF
TRBV19,TRBJ2-1,NA,TRBD2,TGTGCCAGTAGTCGGAGACTAGCGGGGGGCACCGATGAGCAGTTCTTC,CASSRRLAGGTDEQFF
TRBV6-1,TRBJ1-2,NA,NA,TGTGCCAGCAATTGGGGCAGGGATCACCCCCGGGACTATGGCTACACCTTC,CASNWGRDHPRDYGYTF
TRBV27,TRBJ2-1,once,TRBD2,TGTGCCAGCACCGGGACTAGCATGTATCATGAGCAGTTCTTC,CASTGTSMYHEQFF
TRBV7-6,TRBJ2-3,many,NA,TGTGCCAGCAGCTTTTCGCCAGGGGGGCGCCCCACAGATACGCAGTATTTT,CASSFSPGGRPTDTQYF
TRBV11-2,TRBJ2-5,many,NA,TGTGCCAGCAGCTTAGAGATGGGGTCTGAGACCCAGTACTTC,CASSLEMGSETQYF
TRBV14,TRBJ2-1,many,NA,TGTGCCAGCAGCCATCTTCCAGGAGACAGGAGCTCCTACAATGAGCAGTTCTTC,CASSHLPGDRSSYNEQFF
TRBV28,TRBJ2-1,few,NA,TGTGCCAGCTACAGGGGAATGGACTACTACAATGAGCAGTTCTTC,CASYRGMDYYNEQFF
TRBV11-2,TRBJ2-1,many,NA,TGTGCCAGCAGCTTAGGGGACGACAATGAGCAGTTCTTC,CASSLGDDNEQFF
TRBV9,TRBJ1-2,NA,NA,TGTGCCAGCAGTCGCCGGTCAGATGGCTACACCTTC,CASSRRSDGYTF
TRBV7-9,TRBJ2-7,many,NA,TGTGCCAGCAGCCACCCAGCGGCAGGTTACGAGCAGTACTTC,CASSHPAAGYEQYF
TRBV6-5,TRBJ1-1,NA,TRBD1,TGTGCCAGCAGTTCGGACCCCAGGGGGCGGGGGGCTTTCTTT,CASSSDPRGRGAFF
TRBV4-1,TRBJ2-2,few,NA,TGCGCCAGCAGCCGAACAATCTCCGGGGAGCTGTTTTTT,CASSRTISGELFF
TRBV3-1,TRBJ1-6,few,NA,TGTGCCAGCAGCCAACAGAACAGGGTTTTTAATTCACCCCTCCACTTT,CASSQQNRVFNSPLHF
TRBV10-2,TRBJ1-1,few,NA,TGCGCCAGCAGTGAGTCGGGATTTTTGAACACTGAAGCTTTCTTT,CASSESGFLNTEAFF
TRBV5-1,TRBJ1-1,many,TRBD1,TGCGCCAGCAGCTCCCGGGACAGCTTTCAGAACACTGAAGCTTTCTTT,CASSSRDSFQNTEAFF
TRBV7-9,TRBJ2-5,few,TRBD1,TGTGCCAGCAGCTTAAGGCAGGGGACAGAAGAGACCCAGTACTTC,CASSLRQGTEETQYF
TRBV5-6,TRBJ2-1,NA,TRBD1,TGTGCCAGCAGCCCTGCCGGGACAGGGGATAATGAGCAGTTCTTC,CASSPAGTGDNEQFF
TRBV6-5,TRBJ2-7,many,NA,TGTGCCAGCTATGGGGCTGGGGCAGGGGACTCCTACGAGCAGTACTTC,CASYGAGAGDSYEQYF
TRBV15,TRBJ2-2,few,TRBD1,TGTGCCACCAGAAATTCCGCAGGGGACAGGGCGAACACCGGGGAGCTGTTTTTT,CATRNSAGDRANTGELFF
TRBV2,TRBJ2-1,many,TRBD1,TGTGCCAGCGAAGGACAGGGGGTCAATGAGCAGTTCTTC,CASEGQGVNEQFF
TRBV27,TRBJ2-7,NA,NA,TGTGCCAGCAGTTTATCAGGAGCACGCTACGAGCAGTACTTC,CASSLSGARYEQYF
TRBV6-6,TRBJ2-3,few,TRBD2,TGTGCCAGCGTTAGCGGGGGGGAGCGGAATACGCAGTATTTT,CASVSGGERNTQYF
TRBV2,TRBJ1-3,many,NA,TGTGCCAGCCTCAGGAGTCTGATGAGCTCTGGAAACACCATATATTTT,CASLRSLMSSGNTIYF
TRBV12-3/TRBV12-4,TRBJ1-5,many,TRBD1,TGTGCCAGCAGTTTAGAGGGGGCGGTCAATCAGCCCCAGCATTTT,CASSLEGAVNQPQHF
TRBV5-6,TRBJ2-5,few,TRBD2,TGTGCCAGCAGCTCTAGCGGGGGACCGCAAGAGACCCAGTACTTC,CASSSSGGPQETQYF
TRBV6-6,TRBJ1-2,NA,NA,TGTGCCAGCAGTTACGACCTAACGGGAATTTACTCTGGCTACACCTTC,CASSYDLTGIYSGYTF
TRBV7-9,TRBJ1-1,few,NA,TGTGCCAGCAGCTTGGGGGCGGGTCCGAACACTGAAGCTTTCTTT,CASSLGAGPNTEAFF
TRBV27,TRBJ2-1,NA,TRBD1,TGTGCCAGCAGTTCGGAGCCGGGACAGGGGGCATACAATGAGCAGTTCTTC,CASSSEPGQGAYNEQFF
TRBV7-6,TRBJ1-3,many,NA,TGTGCCAGCAGCCCGACGAGGTTCGGAAACACCATATATTTT,CASSPTRFGNTIYF
TRBV7-9,TRBJ1-4,many,NA,TGTGCCAGCAGCCCTCTCGGGACCATCCTAGATCATGAAAAACTGTTTTTT,CASSPLGTILDHEKLFF
TRBV12-3/TRBV12-4,TRBJ2-5,many,TRBD2,TGTGCCAGCAGTTCCTCACTAGCGGGGGCGTGGGAGACCCAGTACTTC,CASSSSLAGAWETQYF
TRBV24-1,TRBJ2-1,NA,TRBD1,TGTGCCACCAGTGTCAGGGGGCTATTCAATGAGCAGTTCTTC,CATSVRGLFNEQFF
TRBV5-4,TRBJ1-2,few,TRBD1,TGTGCCAGCAGCTCGGACAGGGAGGTTGGCTATGGCTACACCTTC,CASSSDREVGYGYTF
TRBV10-3,TRBJ2-7,many,TRBD2,TGTGCCATCAGGCCGGGACTAGCGGTCTACGAGCAGTACTTC,CAIRPGLAVYEQYF
TRBV14,TRBJ2-7,NA,TRBD2,TGTGCCAGCAGCCAAATAGCGGGGGGGCCCCACGAGCAGTACTTC,CASSQIAGGPHEQYF
TRBV19,TRBJ2-7,few,NA,TGTGCCAGTAGTCTCCGGGGAGGATTCTCCTACGAGCAGTACTTC,CASSLRGGFSYEQYF
TRBV18,TRBJ1-1,NA,TRBD1,TGTGCCAGCTCGCGGACAGGTACGACAGGGAACACTGAAGCTTTCTTT,CASSRTGTTGNTEAFF
TRBV24-1,TRBJ2-3,NA,TRBD1,TGTGCCACCAGTGAAGGTAGGACAGGGAGAGACGATACGCAGTATTTT,CATSEGRTGRDDTQYF
TRBV5-6,TRBJ1-2,NA,TRBD1,TGTGCCAGCAGCCCCGGGACAGGGGGTGGCTACACCTTC,CASSPGTGGGYTF
TRBV6-1,TRBJ2-6,NA,TRBD1,TGTGCCAGCAGGAGGTCCCGGACAGGGAGGTCTGGGGCCAACGTCCTGACTTTC,CASRRSRTGRSGANVLTF
TRBV12-3/TRBV12-4,TRBJ1-6,many,TRBD1,TGTGCCAGCAGTAGAAGACAGGGTTCACCCCTCCACTTT,CASSRRQGSPLHF
TRBV7-9,TRBJ2-3,many,TRBD2,TGTGCCAGCAGCCCCGGGACTAGCGGCTCAGATACGCAGTATTTT,CASSPGTSGSDTQYF
TRBV9,TRBJ2-7,NA,TRBD1,TGTGCCAGCAGCGCCCGGGACAGGAGGGACGAGCAGTACTTC,CASSARDRRDEQYF
TRBV19,TRBJ2-1,few,TRBD2,TGTGCCAGTAGTATTAGACTAGCGGGGGTCAATGAGCAGTTCTTC,CASSIRLAGVNEQFF
TRBV12-3/TRBV12-4,TRBJ1-1,few,NA,TGTGCCAGCAGTTTCCCGTCGGGTGTAGGCACTGAAGCTTTCTTT,CASSFPSGVGTEAFF
TRBV6-5,TRBJ1-2,many,TRBD1,TGTGCCAGCAGTTACTCGGGACAGTTTCACGGCTACACCTTC,CASSYSGQFHGYTF
TRBV9,TRBJ1-1,few,NA,TGTGCCAGCAGCCTAAACAGGGATCCCGAGATGAACACTGAAGCTTTCTTT,CASSLNRDPEMNTEAFF
TRBV27,TRBJ1-2,many,NA,TGTGCCGCCAGGGGCAGGGGCAACTATGGCTACACCTTC,CAARGRGNYGYTF
TRBV7-9,TRBJ2-1,NA,NA,TGTGCCAGCAGCCCTCAGCCCGCTGAGCAGTTCTTC,CASSPQPAEQFF
TRBV19,TRBJ1-1,NA,NA,TGTGCCAGTAGTATAGGGCATAGATCTGAAGCTTTCTTT,CASSIGHRSEAFF
TRBV9,TRBJ2-3,NA,NA,TGTGCCAGCAAAAAGGCCGACGCTAGCACAGATACGCAGTATTTT,CASKKADASTDTQYF
TRBV5-4,TRBJ2-1,few,TRBD2,TGTGCCAGCAGCTCTCTGTCGGGAGGGGGCAATGAGCAGTTCTTC,CASSSLSGGGNEQFF
TRBV9,TRBJ2-1,NA,TRBD2,TGTGCCAGCAGCCCACATACTCCACTAGCGGCCTCCTACAATGAGCAGTTCTTC,CASSPHTPLAASYNEQFF
TRBV6-1,TRBJ1-2,few,TRBD1,TGTGCCAGCCATCCAGGGACAGGGGCATATGGCTACACCTTC,CASHPGTGAYGYTF